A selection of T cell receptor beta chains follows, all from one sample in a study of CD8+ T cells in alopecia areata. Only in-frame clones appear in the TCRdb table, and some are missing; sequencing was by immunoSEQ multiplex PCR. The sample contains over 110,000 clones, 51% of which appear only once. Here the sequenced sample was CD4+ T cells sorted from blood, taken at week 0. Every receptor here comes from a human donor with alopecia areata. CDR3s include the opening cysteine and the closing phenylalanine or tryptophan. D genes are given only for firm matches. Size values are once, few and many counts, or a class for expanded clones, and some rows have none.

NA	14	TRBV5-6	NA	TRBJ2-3	TGTGCCAGCGTCTCCCGCTTGGGTGCAGATACGCAGTATTTT	CASVSRLGADTQYF
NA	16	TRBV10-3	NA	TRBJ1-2	TGTGCCATCAGTGAGCCCTCGGGACGGCGGAACTATGGCTACACCTTC	CAISEPSGRRNYGYTF
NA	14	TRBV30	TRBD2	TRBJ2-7	TGTGCCTGGAGTGTAAGACGGGAGGAGGGCGAGCAGTACTTC	CAWSVRREEGEQYF
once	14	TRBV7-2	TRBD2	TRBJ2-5	TGTGCCAGCAGCTTGGGTCTAGCGGAAGAGACCCAGTACTTC	CASSLGLAEETQYF
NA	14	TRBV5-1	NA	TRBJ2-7	TGCGCCAGCAGCTTGGTAGGCTTGACTGGCGAGCAGTACTTC	CASSLVGLTGEQYF
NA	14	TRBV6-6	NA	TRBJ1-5	TGTGCCAGCACAACGGGGGGGGACAATCAGCCCCAGCATTTT	CASTTGGDNQPQHF
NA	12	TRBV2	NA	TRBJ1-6	TGTGCCAGCGCAGGGTCTAGTTCACCCCTCCACTTT	CASAGSSSPLHF
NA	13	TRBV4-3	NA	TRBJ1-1	TGCGCCAGCAGCCAGGACAAGAGCACTGAAGCTTTCTTT	CASSQDKSTEAFF
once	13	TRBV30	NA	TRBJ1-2	TGTGCCTGGCAAGTGGCAGGGTTTCATGGCTACACCTTC	CAWQVAGFHGYTF
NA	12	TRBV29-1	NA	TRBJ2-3	TGCAGCGTTGAAGTCGGGGCGGGGTCGCAGTATTTT	CSVEVGAGSQYF
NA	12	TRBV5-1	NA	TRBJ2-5	TGCGCCAGCAGAGATTTCCAAGAGACCCAGTACTTC	CASRDFQETQYF
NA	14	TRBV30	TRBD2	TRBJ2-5	TGTGCCTGGAGTGTTAGCGGGACACAAGAGACCCAGTACTTC	CAWSVSGTQETQYF
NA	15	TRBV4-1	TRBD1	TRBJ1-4	TGCGCCAGCAGCCAAGTAGGGACAGCTCATGAAAAACTGTTTTTT	CASSQVGTAHEKLFF
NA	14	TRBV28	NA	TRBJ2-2	TGTGCCACCTCTGCCAGACAGGCAACCGGGGAGCTGTTTTTT	CATSARQATGELFF
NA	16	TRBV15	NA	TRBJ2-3	TGTGCCACCAGCAGAGCGGGGGGCCGGCTCACAGATACGCAGTATTTT	CATSRAGGRLTDTQYF
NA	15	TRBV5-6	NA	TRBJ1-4	TGTGCCAGCAGCTTTCTGGGACCGGGTCGTGAAAAACTGTTTTTT	CASSFLGPGREKLFF
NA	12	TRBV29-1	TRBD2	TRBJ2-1	TGCAGCGTTGAGGGACTAGTCAATGAGCAGTTCTTC	CSVEGLVNEQFF
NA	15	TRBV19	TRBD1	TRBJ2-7	TGTGCCAGTAGAGCTACCGGGACAGGGTCCCACGAGCAGTACTTC	CASRATGTGSHEQYF
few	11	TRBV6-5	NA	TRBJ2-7	TGTGCCAGCACCGAGGGGTACGAGCAGTACTTC	CASTEGYEQYF
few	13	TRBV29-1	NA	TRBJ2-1	TGCAGCGTTACCGGCCCCCTACACAATGAGCAGTTCTTC	CSVTGPLHNEQFF
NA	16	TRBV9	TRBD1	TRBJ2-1	TGTGCCAGCAGCGCGACCGGGACAGGGGTCAATAATGAGCAGTTCTTC	CASSATGTGVNNEQFF
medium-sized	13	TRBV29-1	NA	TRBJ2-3	TGCAGCGTCGGACCCTCTAGCACAGATACGCAGTATTTT	CSVGPSSTDTQYF
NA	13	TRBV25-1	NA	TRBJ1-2	TGTGCCAGCAGTGGGCTTTTGAACTATGGCTACACCTTC	CASSGLLNYGYTF
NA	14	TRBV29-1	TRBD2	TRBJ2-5	TGCAGCGTGAGGGCTAGCGGGACTGTTGAGACCCAGTACTTC	CSVRASGTVETQYF
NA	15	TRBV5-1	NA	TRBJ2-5	TGCGCCAGCAGCTCCGGAGGGGCGCGGAAAGAGACCCAGTACTTC	CASSSGGARKETQYF
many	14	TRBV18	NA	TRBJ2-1	TGTGCCAGCTCACCTCCAAGCTCCTACAATGAGCAGTTCTTC	CASSPPSSYNEQFF
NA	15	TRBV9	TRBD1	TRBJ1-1	TGTGCCAGCAGCGTAGATCCCGGGACAGCCACTGAAGCTTTCTTT	CASSVDPGTATEAFF
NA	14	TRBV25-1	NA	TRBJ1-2	TGTGCCAGCAGTCCTCAGGGATGGGGTGCTGGCTACACCTTC	CASSPQGWGAGYTF
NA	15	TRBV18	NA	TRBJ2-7	TGTGCCAGCTCACCCTACACCCAGACCACCTACGAGCAGTACTTC	CASSPYTQTTYEQYF
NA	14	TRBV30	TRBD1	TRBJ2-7	TGTGCCTGGAGTTTTACAGGGGGCGGGTACGAGCAGTACTTC	CAWSFTGGGYEQYF
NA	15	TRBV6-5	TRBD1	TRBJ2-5	TGTGCCAGCAGTTACGTTCAGGGACAGAAAGAGACCCAGTACTTC	CASSYVQGQKETQYF
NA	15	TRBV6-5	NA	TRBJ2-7	TGTGCCAGCAGTCCTCCCGGGCGGGAAGATTACGAGCAGTACTTC	CASSPPGREDYEQYF
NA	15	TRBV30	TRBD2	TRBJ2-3	TGTGCCTGGAGTGTAACGGGAGGATACGCAGATACGCAGTATTTT	CAWSVTGGYADTQYF
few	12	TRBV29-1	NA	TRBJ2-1	TGCAGCGTTGAAACTAGCTTGGATGAGCAGTTCTTC	CSVETSLDEQFF
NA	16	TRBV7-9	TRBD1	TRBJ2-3	TGTGCCAGCAGCCCCGAGGGGGCTCGTGTTCCAGATACGCAGTATTTT	CASSPEGARVPDTQYF
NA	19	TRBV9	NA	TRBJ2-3	TGTGCCAGCAGCCCTCTCCCGGGGGCTAGCGGAGATAGGTGGGATACGCAGTATTTT	CASSPLPGASGDRWDTQYF
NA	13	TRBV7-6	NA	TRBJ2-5	TGTGCCAGCAGCTTACTCGCGGCCGAGACCCAGTACTTC	CASSLLAAETQYF
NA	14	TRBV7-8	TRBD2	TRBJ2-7	TGTGCCAGCAGCCCCCGGACTAGCGAGTACGAGCAGTACTTC	CASSPRTSEYEQYF
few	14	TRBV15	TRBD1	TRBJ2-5	TGTGCCACCAGCACCCGGACAGGGCAAGAGACCCAGTACTTC	CATSTRTGQETQYF
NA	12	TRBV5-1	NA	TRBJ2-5	TGCGCCAGCAGCTTGAACCAAGAGACCCAGTACTTC	CASSLNQETQYF
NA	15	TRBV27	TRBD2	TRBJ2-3	TGTGCCAGCAGAGCCGGACTAGGAGCCACAGATACGCAGTATTTT	CASRAGLGATDTQYF
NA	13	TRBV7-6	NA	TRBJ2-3	TGTGCCAGCAGCCTCCCCCCAACAGATACGCAGTATTTT	CASSLPPTDTQYF
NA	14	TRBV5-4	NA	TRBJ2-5	TGTGCCAGCAGCTCCGGGACTTTCCAAGAGACCCAGTACTTC	CASSSGTFQETQYF
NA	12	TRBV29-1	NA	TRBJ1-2	TGCAGCGTTGATGAACAGGGAACTGGCTACACCTTC	CSVDEQGTGYTF
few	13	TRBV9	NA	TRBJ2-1	TGTGCCAGCAGCGTATTCGGAAGTGGCGAGCAGTTCTTC	CASSVFGSGEQFF
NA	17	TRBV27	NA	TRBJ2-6	TGTGCCAGCAGTTTAAGGCAGGGCTGGTCTGGGGCCAACGTCCTGACTTTC	CASSLRQGWSGANVLTF
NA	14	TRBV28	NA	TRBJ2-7	TGTGCCAGCAGCGCCTCGTGGGGGGCCTACGAGCAGTACTTC	CASSASWGAYEQYF